A single T cell receptor beta chain is shown here with its context. The CDR3 is 15 amino acids. Germline CDR1 is MNHEY and CDR2 is SMNVEV (reference sequence). J lost 2 bases, V lost 6 bases, and 10 bases had no gene match. As processed by the authors: ImmunoSEQ output held junction-only sequences without quality scores, so filtering differed. Here immunoSEQ multiplex PCR was the method, and the copy in TCRdb shows in-frame clones only, minus some. The V and J calls and the clone size are those of that table, but D and trimming were determined from the DNA. The sample has millions of clones, roughly 92% seen once. The data were obtained in a study of shared clonotypes between healthy human individuals. As for the study in general: Ranging from 18 to 49 in age, donors were a couple of women and three men. Per-donor plates numbered three CD4 naive, three CD4 memory, two CD8 naive and one CD8 memory.

The sequenced sample consisted of naive CD4+ T cells sorted from blood. Subset described: CD45RA+ positively selected. The sequence derives from a man between 18 and 35 years old in good health. The genes are TRBV27 and TRBJ2-7; TRBD2 matches at 7 bases. DNA of the CDR3: TGTGCCAGCAGCTTGTGGGGGGGGAACACCTACGAGCAGTACTTC. Translated, it gives CASSLWGGNTYEQYF.